These 10 T cell receptor beta chains share one sample of origin, sequenced in a study of cytomegalovirus exposure and HLA in healthy donors. The PCR had 60 Vbeta and 13 Jbeta primers. Profiling relied on immunoSEQ multiplex PCR, and the TCRdb table lists in-frame clones only, not all of them. The sample records some 150,000 clones, about three quarters being singletons. Input material: PBMCs. Receptors were obtained from a man aged 35 to 55 in good health and CMV-seropositive.

The chain links TRBV7-8 to TRBJ1-2; TRBD1 is a possible D gene (6 bases). The germline CDR1 and CDR2 sequences are SGHVS and FQNEAQ. The CDR3 sequence is 15 residues long. The V end lost 2 bases, the J end lost 2 bases, and 12 bases lay between the germline ends. The CDR3 reads CASSLRTAGNYGYTF. The CDR3 coding sequence is TGTGCCAGCAGCTTACGGACAGCTGGGAACTATGGCTACACCTTC.

V and J are TRBV29-1 and TRBJ2-5, with D unclear. The DNA matches TRBJ2-7 better at its end, which makes the J call doubtful. CDR1 is SQVTM and CDR2 is ANQGSEA in the germline V gene. The CDR3 extends over 12 amino acids. CDR3 in DNA: TGCAGCGCCGTACAGAACGCCTACGAGCAGTACTTC. It yields the protein CSAVQNAYEQYF.

This rearrangement joins TRBV19 to TRBJ1-1, with D possibly being TRBD1 (6 bases). V was clipped by 1 base and J by 5 bases, with 8 bases between them. Germline lookup yields CDR1 LNHDA and CDR2 SQIVND (reference sequence). The CDR3 extends over 13 amino acids. The CDR3 DNA sequence: TGTGCCAGTAGTATAGTAGGGGGTACTGAAGCTTTCTTT. It is translated as CASSIVGGTEAFF.

The genes are TRBV30 and TRBJ1-2; unclear D gene. This CDR3 region has 14 residues. V lost 2 bases and J lost 10, with 20 bases in between. Germline V gene lookup returns CDR1 GTSNPN and CDR2 SVGIG (reference sequence). CDR3 in amino acids: CAWSPTPRREDYTF. CDR3 coding DNA: TGTGCCTGGAGTCCAACTCCCCGACGGGAGGACTACACCTTC.

The rearrangement uses TRBV19 and TRBJ2-7; D is unclear. There are 14 residues in the CDR3. CDR1 and CDR2 (germline): LNHDA, SQIVND (reference sequence). Trimming pared 2 bases from V and 0 bases from J, leaving 8 bases between. This CDR3 is CASSIRRNSYEQYF. The CDR3 nucleotides are TGTGCCAGTAGTATAAGGCGGAACTCCTACGAGCAGTACTTC.

This chain joins TRBV29-1 and TRBJ1-3; TRBD1 is a possible D gene (5 bases). Trimming shortened V by 3 bases and J by 0 bases, and 9 bases separated the two germline ends. Germline V gene data show CDR1 as SQVTM and CDR2 as ANQGSEA. The CDR3 is 14 amino acids. The CDR3 sequence is CSVEQGPSGNTIYF. CDR3 DNA: TGCAGCGTTGAGCAGGGCCCCTCTGGAAACACCATATATTTT.

There are a few counts of this clone. V gene TRBV6-5 combines with J gene TRBJ2-7; TRBD2 matches 7 bases. Germline trimming cut 0 bases from V and 8 bases from J; bases unmatched to any gene: 10. The CDR3 covers 15 residues. The germline CDR1 and CDR2 sequences are MNHEY and SVGAGI. CDR3 nucleotide sequence: TGTGCCAGCAGTTACTCGAGCGGCGGGAGACTTCAGCAGTACTTC. Encoded protein: CASSYSSGGRLQQYF.

This clone was seen once. The chain has TRBV5-1 and TRBJ2-7, with 10 positions matching TRBD1. Germline V gene lookup returns CDR1 SGHRS and CDR2 YFSETQ. The CDR3 loop spans 15 amino acids. V trimming: 0 bases; J trimming: 2 bases; junction bases outside the gene matches: 2. The CDR3 DNA follows: TGCGCCAGCAGCTTGGACGGGACAGGGGCCTACGAGCAGTACTTC. Protein product: CASSLDGTGAYEQYF.

This chain joins TRBV7-8 and TRBJ2-3; TRBD2 aligns across 7 bases. Germline V CDR1 and CDR2: SGHVS, FQNEAQ. Unmatched junction bases numbered 14, after V lost 5 bases and J lost 3 bases. CDR3 length equals 17 residues. The CDR3 nucleotides are TGTGCCAGCAGCAGGACCCCTAGCGGCATCGGGACAGATACGCAGTATTTT. As protein: CASSRTPSGIGTDTQYF.

This sequence joins TRBV18 and TRBJ2-5; 8 bases fit TRBD1. From germline, CDR1 is KGHSH and CDR2 LQKENI. The CDR3 loop spans 17 amino acids. J lost 5 bases, V lost 3 bases, and 14 bases had no gene match. CDR3 in amino acids: CASSPRGAGGLGETQYF. The CDR3 region has the DNA TGTGCCAGCTCACCCCGCGGGGCAGGGGGCCTGGGGGAGACCCAGTACTTC.